The source of this T cell receptor (beta chain) is a study of T-cell reconstitution after alpha-beta-depleted transplantation in children (dated by TCRdb to the mid-2010s). Regarding the study in general: Using TCR repertoire profiling, the study quantitatively followed how T-cell immune reconstitution unfolded in children after TCRalphabeta/CD19-depleted allogeneic hematopoietic cell transplantation.

From cysteine to phenylalanine, the CDR3 is 15 amino acids long. Only the CDR3 DNA stays, 45 bases, in frame from base 1. Per the germline V gene (reference sequence), DFQATT is the CDR1 and SNEGSKA is the CDR2. The V end loses 1 base and the J end loses 3 bases, and a stretch of 13 bases separates them. The library was generated by PCR. TCRdb lists the instrument as Illumina HiSeq 2500. Molecular barcoding was employed in the preparation of TCR libraries, with unique molecular identifiers being used to normalize TCRbeta repertoire quantification. TCRdb applied fastp at Q25 and MiXCR to the public reads, then kept only in-frame beta chains. Here each entry gathers all rows of one CDR3 protein and keeps the most common genes and DNA. The sample contains some 350,000 distinct CDR3 sequences, about a tenth of them found a single time. The top ten hold approximately 2.3% of the sample. In the case of this clonotype: Its cognate antigen has yet to be identified. No base quality values were provided; no much bigger clone lies one nucleotide off.

The source material was PBMCs from the stem cell graft donor, sampled from the stem cell graft. The source of this sequence is a human donor who donated a stem cell graft to a child with acute lymphoblastic leukemia. The V gene is TRBV20-1 and the J gene is TRBJ2-1; the D segment could be TRBD1, given 5 matching bases. The nucleotide sequence is TGCAGTGCTAGAGGGACACTTAACCTCTACAATGAGCAGTTCTTC. Its translation is CSARGTLNLYNEQFF.